This T cell receptor beta chain was sequenced for a study of CD4 T cells in relation to SARS-CoV-2 and coronaviruses. The CDR3 extends over 14 amino acids. Germline CDR1 SNHLY, CDR2 FYNNEI. Trimming at V came to 5 bases and at J to 4 bases, leaving 3 bases not matched to a gene. Note on this clone: Its antigen is not identified.

The method was immunoSEQ multiplex PCR; TCRdb's version includes in-frame clones alone and lacks a portion of them. In the table there are approximately 20,000 clones, under 85% of which are singletons. The unexposed donors gave CD4+ T cells in about 2011-2018, prior to COVID-19. CD4+ T cells were isolated from the cells after 10 days of culture. The sequenced sample consisted of CD4+ T cells from PBMCs, cultured in vitro. The origin of this receptor is a human donor in good health. V usage is TRBV2 and J usage is TRBJ2-1, with 9 bases lining up with TRBD2. CDR3 region: CASSFLAGYNEQFF. The CDR3 nucleotides read TGTGCCAGCAGTTTCCTAGCGGGGTACAATGAGCAGTTCTTC.